The table lists the clone carrying this T cell receptor beta chain with a few counts. The CDR3 is made up of 14 amino acids. Per the germline V gene, CDR1 is SGDLS and CDR2 is YYNGEE. V gave up 4 bases and J gave up 5 bases, with 12 bases separating them. The sample belongs to a study of T cells after yellow fever vaccination. A single record per CDR3 protein comes from TCRdb applying MiXCR to the 5' RACE reads. The table shows over 300,000 distinct CDR3 sequences, with approximately 3.9% occurring only once. This TCR was sampled from a man between 18 and 29 years old who received the YFV17D yellow fever vaccine. The sample consisted of PBMCs, taken on the day of the yellow fever booster vaccination. This rearrangement joins TRBV9 to TRBJ1-4; TRBD1 is a possible D gene (5 bases). Written as DNA, the CDR3 is TGTGCCAGCAGCCTGGGCCGGGACAATGAAAAACTGTTTTTT. The encoded protein is CASSLGRDNEKLFF.